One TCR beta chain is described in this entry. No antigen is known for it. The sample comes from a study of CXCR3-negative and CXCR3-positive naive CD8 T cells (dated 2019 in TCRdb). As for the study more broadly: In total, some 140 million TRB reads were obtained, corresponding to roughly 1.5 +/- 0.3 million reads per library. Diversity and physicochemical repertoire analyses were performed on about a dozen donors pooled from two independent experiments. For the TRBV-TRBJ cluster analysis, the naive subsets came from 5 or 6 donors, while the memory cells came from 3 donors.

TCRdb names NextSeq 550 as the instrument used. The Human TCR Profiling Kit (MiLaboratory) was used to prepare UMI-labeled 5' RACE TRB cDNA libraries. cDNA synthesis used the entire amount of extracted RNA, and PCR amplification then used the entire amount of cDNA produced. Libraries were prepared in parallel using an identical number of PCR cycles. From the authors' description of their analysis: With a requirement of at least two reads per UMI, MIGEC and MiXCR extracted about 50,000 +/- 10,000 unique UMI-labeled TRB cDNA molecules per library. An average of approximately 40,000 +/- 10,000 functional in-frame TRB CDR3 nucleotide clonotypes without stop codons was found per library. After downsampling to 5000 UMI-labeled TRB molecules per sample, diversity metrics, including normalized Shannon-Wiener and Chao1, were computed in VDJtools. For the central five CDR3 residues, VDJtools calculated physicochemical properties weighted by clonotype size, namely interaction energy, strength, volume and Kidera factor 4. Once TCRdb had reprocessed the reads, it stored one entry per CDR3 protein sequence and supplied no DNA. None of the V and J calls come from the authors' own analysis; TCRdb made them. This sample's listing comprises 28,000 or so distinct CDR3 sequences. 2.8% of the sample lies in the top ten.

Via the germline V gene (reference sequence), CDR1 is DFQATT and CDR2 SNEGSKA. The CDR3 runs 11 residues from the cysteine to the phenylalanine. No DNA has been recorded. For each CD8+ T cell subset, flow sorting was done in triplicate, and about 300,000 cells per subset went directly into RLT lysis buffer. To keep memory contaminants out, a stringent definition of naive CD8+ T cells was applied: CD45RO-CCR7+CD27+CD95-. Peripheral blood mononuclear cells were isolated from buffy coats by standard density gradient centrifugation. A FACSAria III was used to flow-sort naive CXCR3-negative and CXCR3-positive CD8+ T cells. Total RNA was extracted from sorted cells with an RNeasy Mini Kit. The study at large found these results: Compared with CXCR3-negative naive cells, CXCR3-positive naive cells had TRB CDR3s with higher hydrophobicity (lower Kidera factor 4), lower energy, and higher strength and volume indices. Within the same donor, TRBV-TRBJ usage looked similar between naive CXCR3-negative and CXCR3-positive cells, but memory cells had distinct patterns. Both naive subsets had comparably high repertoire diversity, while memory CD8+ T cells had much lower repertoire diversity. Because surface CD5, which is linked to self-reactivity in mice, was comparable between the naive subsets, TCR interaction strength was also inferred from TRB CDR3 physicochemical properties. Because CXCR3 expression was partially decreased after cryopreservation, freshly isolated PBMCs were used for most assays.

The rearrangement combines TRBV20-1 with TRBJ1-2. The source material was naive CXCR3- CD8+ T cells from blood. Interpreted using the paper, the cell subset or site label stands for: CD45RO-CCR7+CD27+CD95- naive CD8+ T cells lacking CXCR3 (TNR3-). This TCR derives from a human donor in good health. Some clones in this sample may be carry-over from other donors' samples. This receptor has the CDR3 CSASEPNGYTF.